These 16 T cell receptor beta chains were all obtained from the same sample, sequenced in a study of T cells in Graves' hyperthyroidism and ophthalmopathy. Regions amplified from RNA transcripts were the TCR beta CDR3 regions. The TCR CDR3 first-round RT-PCR relied on the HTBI primer set. Via MiXCR, TCRdb re-called the multiplex PCR reads, giving one row per CDR3 protein. This sample has 300,000 to 450,000 distinct CDR3 sequences, with roughly 14% found just once. Sequencing was carried out using blood. Receptor source: a woman aged 25-40 years with Graves' ophthalmopathy.

This clonotype has only a few counts. The chain uses TRBV5-1 and TRBJ2-7; D gene unclear. Germline CDR1 is SGHRS and CDR2 is YFSETQ. The CDR3 has 14 amino acids. The germline V and J ends were trimmed by 0 bases and 2 bases, with 9 bases remaining between them. The CDR3 nucleotides are TGCGCCAGCAGCTTGGAGGCTATTACCTACGAGCAGTACTTC. Residues: CASSLEAITYEQYF.

This clonotype has at least ten counts. The CDR3 here is CASSLRGAGNTIYF. The CDR3 DNA reads TGTGCCAGCAGTTTAAGGGGTGCCGGAAACACCATATATTTT. The chain is built from TRBV12-3 or TRBV12-4 and TRBJ1-3; D perhaps matches TRBD1 (5 bases). V gave up 2 bases and J gave up 4 bases, with 9 bases separating them. The CDR3 runs 14 residues.

This clonotype has a count of ten or more. This chain links TRBV11-2 with TRBJ2-1; tentatively, D is TRBD1 or TRBD2 (6 bases each). V was shortened by 5 bases and J by 4 bases, with 15 bases between the two germline ends. Germline V gives CDR1 SGHAT, CDR2 FQNNGV. This CDR3 contains 15 residues. The DNA of the CDR3 is TGTGCCAGCAGCCCACCGGGGGCCGCTTACAATGAGCAGTTCTTC. Its translation: CASSPPGAAYNEQFF.

A word on this clonotype: A much larger clone sits a single nucleotide away, making a read error possible. V and J are TRBV12-3 or TRBV12-4 and TRBJ1-6; no reliable D call. V was clipped by 6 bases and J by 5 bases, with 11 bases between them. There are 14 residues in the CDR3. CDR3 residues: CASRTRADNSPLHF. For the CDR3, the DNA is TGTGCCAGCAGGACCCGGGCCGATAATTCACCCCTCCACTTT.

In this sample, this clonotype turned up many times. The V gene is TRBV3-1, the J gene TRBJ2-5; maybe TRBD1 (5 bases). The CDR3 is made up of 13 amino acids. The V end was cut by 4 bases, the J end by 1 base, with 7 bases between. Per germline, CDR1 LGHDT and CDR2 YNNKEL (reference sequence). The CDR3 region is CASSRQSQETQYF. CDR3 DNA sequence: TGTGCCAGCAGCCGACAGAGCCAAGAGACCCAGTACTTC.

This clonotype was seen repeatedly, ten times or more. V and J are TRBV28 and TRBJ2-7, with 7 bases that match TRBD1. Germline V gene data show CDR1 as MDHEN and CDR2 as SYDVKM. The CDR3 consists of 15 residues. V lost 7 bases to trimming and J lost 4 bases; unmatched junction nucleotides: 13. As DNA, the CDR3 is TGTGCCAGCACCCCGGGACAGTGGCTTCGGTACGAGCAGTACTTC. It is translated as CASTPGQWLRYEQYF.

The chain carries TRBV25-1 and TRBJ2-2; D call uncertain. CDR1 MGHDK and CDR2 SYGVNS come from the germline V gene. CDR3 length: 13 amino acids. The CDR3 region has the DNA TGTGCGGCAGAGGCGGTGGTTGCCGGGGAGCTGTTTTTT. Amino acids: CAAEAVVAGELFF. Complete variable domain (other parts from reference TRBV25-1 and TRBJ2-2): EADIYQTPRYLVIGTGKKITLECSQTMGHDKMYWYQQDPGMELHLIHYSYGVNSTEKGDLSSESTVSRIRTEHFPLTLESARPSHTSQYLCAAEAVVAGELFFGEGSRLTVL.

The rearrangement uses TRBV6-2 or TRBV6-3 and TRBJ2-3; 9 nucleotides agree with TRBD2. Germline trimming cut 2 bases from V and 5 bases from J; bases unmatched to any gene: 8. Per germline, CDR1 MNHEY and CDR2 SVGEGT. The CDR3 totals 16 residues. CDR3: CASSYPGRGGVDTQYF. CDR3 bases: TGTGCCAGCAGTTACCCGGGGCGGGGGGGCGTAGATACGCAGTATTTT.

The V gene is TRBV25-1, the J gene TRBJ1-6; 7 bases line up with TRBD1. Germline values: CDR1 MGHDK, CDR2 SYGVNS. The CDR3 is made up of 14 amino acids. V gave up 3 bases and J gave up 9 bases; unmatched junction bases: 5. The CDR3 region has the DNA TGTGCCAGCAGTGATGAGAGGGGGCTTTCACCCCTCCACTTT. Amino acids: CASSDERGLSPLHF.

The sample holds many counts of this clonotype. The chain uses TRBV3-1 and TRBJ1-5; 11 positions match TRBD1. Germline loops: CDR1 LGHDT, CDR2 YNNKEL (reference sequence). This CDR3 spans 14 amino acids. The V gene end was trimmed by 4 bases and the J gene end by 6 bases; junction bases not matched to a gene: 2. The CDR3 loop reads CASSLGQGVQPQHF. The DNA of the CDR3 is TGTGCCAGCAGCCTGGGACAGGGGGTTCAGCCCCAGCATTTT.

Ten or more counts support this clonotype. This sequence joins TRBV12-3 or TRBV12-4 and TRBJ2-1, with 7 positions matching TRBD1. Germline trimming cut 5 bases from V and 4 bases from J; bases unmatched to any gene: 5. The CDR3 extends over 14 amino acids. CDR3 DNA: TGTGCCAGCAGTATGGACAGGTCGTACAATGAGCAGTTCTTC. Translation gives CASSMDRSYNEQFF.

This clonotype was observed at least ten times. The rearrangement links TRBV11-2 to TRBJ1-3; D gene uncertain. The ends were cut back, 5 bases at V and 4 bases at J, with 12 bases in the middle. The CDR3 runs 14 residues. Germline CDR1 SGHAT, CDR2 FQNNGV. The CDR3 coding sequence is TGTGCCAGCAGCCCCGTCGGTTTGGGAAACACCATATATTTT. Protein sequence: CASSPVGLGNTIYF.

This clonotype was recorded a few times. The genes are TRBV19 and TRBJ1-5; D unclear. The V end lost 7 bases, the J end lost 4 bases, and 8 bases lay between the germline ends. The CDR3 sequence is 12 residues long. Germline assignment: CDR1 LNHDA and CDR2 SQIVND (reference sequence). The CDR3 region is CASNVGNQPQHF. In DNA, the CDR3 is TGTGCCAGTAATGTAGGGAATCAGCCCCAGCATTTT.

In this sample, this clonotype turned up many times. The chain couples TRBV6-1 to TRBJ2-3; no firm D call. The CDR3 is 13 residues long. Germline values: CDR1 MNHNS, CDR2 SASEGT. V lost 3 bases and J 4 bases, leaving 8 bases between the germline ends. CDR3 protein: CASSDTLPDTQYF. The CDR3 bases are TGTGCCAGCAGTGATACTCTCCCAGATACGCAGTATTTT.

This clonotype occurred many times. The chain is built from TRBV28 and TRBJ2-3, with D uncertain. Germline V gives CDR1 MDHEN, CDR2 SYDVKM. The CDR3 is 14 residues long. V was pared by 8 bases and J by 6 bases, with 18 bases between. The CDR3 region is CASAEGPLRDTQYF. CDR3 DNA sequence: TGTGCCAGCGCGGAAGGACCCCTTAGGGATACGCAGTATTTT.

This clonotype was seen many times. J is TRBJ2-1 and V is TRBV28; D is possibly TRBD1 (6 bases). The CDR3 spans 16 residues. The V gene's germline CDR1 is MDHEN and CDR2 SYDVKM. V dropped 5 bases and J dropped 9 bases, with 23 bases sitting between them. The CDR3 loop reads CASSPQGPLISGEQFF. The CDR3 coding sequence is TGTGCCAGCAGTCCACAGGGTCCCCTAATTTCCGGTGAGCAGTTCTTC.